The 3 T cell receptor beta chains in this list originate from one sample, sequenced in a study of T-cell reconstitution after alpha-beta-depleted transplantation in children. Unique molecular identifiers were used to barcode this TCRbeta library. TCRdb ran MiXCR on the PCR reads and lists one entry per CDR3 protein. The sample records some 600,000 distinct CDR3 sequences, 10% to 15% being singletons. The sequencing here drew on PBMCs, mostly from graft donor cells, taken 360 days after TCRalphabeta/CD19-depleted stem cell transplant. Every receptor here comes from a male patient aged 10 to 17 who had a stem cell transplant for acute myeloid leukemia, so the T cells may come from the graft donor.

As DNA, the CDR3 is TGTGCCACCAGTGATCCGGGCAGGATCTACAATGAGCAGTTCTTC. Residues: CATSDPGRIYNEQFF. The chain joins TRBV24-1 to TRBJ2-1; D call uncertain. V lost 3 bases, J lost 3 bases, and 11 bases lay in between. The germline V gene encodes CDR1 KGHDR and CDR2 SFDVKD. CDR3 size: 15 residues.

The V call is TRBV4-3, the J call TRBJ2-5; no clear D. Germline CDR1 LGHNA, CDR2 YSLEER. The CDR3 contains 15 residues. The germline V and J ends were trimmed by 1 base and 5 bases, with 14 bases remaining between them. The CDR3 sequence is CASSQGSTTWETQYF. CDR3 bases: TGCGCCAGCAGCCAAGGGTCAACAACTTGGGAGACCCAGTACTTC.

This clonotype was seen more than once but under ten times. This rearrangement joins TRBV2 to TRBJ2-4; possibly TRBD2 for D (5 bases). Deletions cut 7 bases from V and 0 bases from J, with 22 bases between. CDR3 length: 18 amino acids. CDR1 is SNHLY and CDR2 is FYNNEI in the germline V gene. CDR3: CASKWSTSPGIAKNIQYF. The CDR3 bases are TGTGCCAGCAAGTGGTCTACATCACCGGGGATAGCCAAAAACATTCAGTACTTC.